Below are 19 T cell receptor beta chains sequenced from a single sample in a study of T cells after yellow fever vaccination. TCRdb re-called the 5' RACE reads through MiXCR, storing one row per CDR3 protein. The data show approximately 110,000 distinct CDR3 sequences, with under 8.5% seen just once and nearly 2.5% held by the top ten. The sequenced sample was CD4+ T cells sorted from PBMCs, obtained less than 11 days after the first yellow fever vaccination. The receptors come from a man younger than 30 who received the YFV17D yellow fever vaccine.

This clonotype has at least ten counts. This chain joins TRBV4-3 and TRBJ1-6, with D uncertain. The germline V gene encodes CDR1 LGHNA and CDR2 YSLEER. V lost 3 bases and J 4 bases, leaving 13 bases between the germline ends. This CDR3 contains 16 residues. The CDR3 sequence: CASSQGSGGYNSPLHF. CDR3 bases: TGCGCCAGCAGCCAGGGGAGTGGAGGGTATAATTCACCCCTCCACTTT.

This clonotype has a count of ten or more. V and J are TRBV7-2 and TRBJ2-3; either TRBD1 or TRBD2 may fit D (6 bases each). Germline V gene data show CDR1 as SGHTA and CDR2 as FQGNSA. V lost 3 bases, J lost 0 bases, and 13 bases lay in between. The CDR3 has 16 amino acids. The CDR3: CASSFRGPVSTDTQYF. For the CDR3, the DNA is TGTGCCAGCAGCTTCCGGGGGCCAGTTAGCACAGATACGCAGTATTTT.

This clonotype has ten or more counts. The chain has TRBV12-3 or TRBV12-4 and TRBJ1-3; the D gene is possibly TRBD1 (5 bases). Deletions cut 6 bases from V and 4 bases from J, with 19 bases between. CDR3 length equals 16 residues. The DNA of the CDR3 is TGTGCCAGCAGCCATCCCGCCGGGACTGAAGGAAACACCATATATTTT. This sequence encodes CASSHPAGTEGNTIYF.

This clonotype was detected ten times or more. CDR3 in DNA: TGTGCCAGCAGCTTAGGGGGCCAGATCCAGACCCAGTACTTC. This encodes CASSLGGQIQTQYF. The chain has TRBV7-6 and TRBJ2-5, with D possibly matching TRBD1 (5 bases). Germline CDR1 and CDR2: SGHVS and FNYEAQ. V was shortened by 1 base and J by 6 bases, with 12 bases between the two germline ends. This CDR3 spans 14 amino acids.

This clonotype was detected many times. The chain recombines TRBV6-5 with TRBJ1-4, with D perhaps matching TRBD1 (6 bases). Germline values: CDR1 MNHEY, CDR2 SVGAGI. V was shortened by 4 bases and J by 7 bases, with 10 bases between the two germline ends. The CDR3 loop spans 13 amino acids. CDR3 residues: CASSSRGTEKLFF. DNA of the CDR3: TGTGCCAGCAGTTCCAGGGGAACTGAAAAACTGTTTTTT.

This clonotype was observed many times. V is TRBV9 and J is TRBJ2-1; either TRBD1 or TRBD2 may supply D (6 bases each). This CDR3 is 14 amino acids long. Germline CDR1 reads SGDLS; CDR2 reads YYNGEE. Trimming stripped 6 bases from V and 8 bases from J, with 18 bases between. CDR3 in amino acids: CASTPSGGRDEQFF. CDR3 DNA: TGTGCCAGCACCCCGAGTGGGGGGCGAGATGAGCAGTTCTTC.

This clonotype was picked up many times. The chain combines TRBV9 with TRBJ2-2; no clear D. V lost 0 bases and J lost 1, with 10 bases in between. The CDR3 loop spans 16 amino acids. In germline, CDR1 is SGDLS, CDR2 YYNGEE. The CDR3: CASSVAPDQNTGELFF. In DNA form, the CDR3 reads TGTGCCAGCAGCGTAGCCCCGGATCAGAACACCGGGGAGCTGTTTTTT.

This clonotype turned up a few times. This chain connects TRBV5-1 to TRBJ2-1, with 10 positions matching TRBD2. The CDR3 is 14 residues long. Germline CDR1 SGHRS, CDR2 YFSETQ. With V trimmed by 1 base and J by 10 bases, 5 bases remained unmatched. The CDR3 nucleotides are TGCGCCAGCAGCTTGTCCCTAGCGGGGGTGGAGCAGTTCTTC. Translation: CASSLSLAGVEQFF.

This clonotype was seen at least ten times. The chain recombines TRBV5-4 with TRBJ1-2; TRBD1 aligns across 7 bases. Germline lookup yields CDR1 SGHNT and CDR2 YYREEE (reference sequence). The CDR3 totals 13 residues. Losses at the gene ends were 4 bases for V and 4 bases for J; bases not matched to a gene: 4. This CDR3 reads CASSLTGPYGYTF. CDR3 sequence (DNA): TGTGCCAGCAGCCTGACAGGGCCCTATGGCTACACCTTC.

This clonotype occurred many times. The chain employs TRBV12-3 or TRBV12-4 and TRBJ2-3; tentatively, D is TRBD2 (6 bases). The V gene lost 4 bases and the J gene lost 6 bases, with 11 bases spanning the gap. The CDR3 sequence is 13 residues long. The CDR3 is CASSSRRGDTQYF. CDR3 DNA sequence: TGTGCCAGCAGTTCCCGGCGGGGTGATACGCAGTATTTT.

This clonotype was observed a handful of times. The gene calls are TRBV5-1 and TRBJ2-2; the match to TRBD1 covers 8 bases. The CDR3 contains 16 residues. J was trimmed by 1 base and V by 2 bases; bases with no gene match: 4. Germline V gene data show CDR1 as SGHRS and CDR2 as YFSETQ. CDR3 sequence reads: CASSFRGLQNTGELFF. CDR3 bases: TGCGCCAGCAGCTTCAGGGGGCTCCAGAACACCGGGGAGCTGTTTTTT.

There are many counts of this clonotype. The chain links TRBV6-2 or TRBV6-3 to TRBJ1-1, with no clear D. Trimming took off 2 bases at V and 3 bases at J, with 13 bases between the two ends. Germline lookup yields CDR1 MNHEY and CDR2 SVGEGT. The length of the CDR3 is 15 residues. The CDR3: CASSYPQRWDTEAFF. Written as DNA, the CDR3 is TGTGCCAGCAGTTACCCTCAAAGGTGGGACACTGAAGCTTTCTTT.

This clonotype was observed a few times. The chain joins TRBV5-4 to TRBJ1-1; 8 bases are shared with TRBD1. V shed 4 bases and J 0 bases; nucleotides not matched to a gene: 5. Germline V lookup: CDR1 SGHNT, CDR2 YYREEE (reference sequence). The CDR3 is 15 residues long. CDR3 bases: TGTGCCAGCAGCGAAGGACAGGGATTGAACACTGAAGCTTTCTTT. This sequence encodes CASSEGQGLNTEAFF.

The J gene is TRBJ2-1, the V gene TRBV2; D assignment may be TRBD1 or TRBD2 (6 bases each). Germline-derived CDR1 and CDR2 are SNHLY and FYNNEI. Trimming removed 7 bases at V and 5 bases at J, with 15 bases between. This CDR3 has 14 residues. CDR3 nucleotides: TGTGCCAGCACGGGGGCCGGAGGAAACAATGAGCAGTTCTTC. This gives the protein CASTGAGGNNEQFF.

In its sample, this clonotype was seen many times. V usage is TRBV20-1 and J usage is TRBJ2-6; no clear D gene. Trimming took 2 bases from V and 0 from J, leaving 5 bases between them. This CDR3 has 14 amino acids. The V gene's germline CDR1 is DFQATT and CDR2 SNEGSKA (reference sequence). In DNA form, the CDR3 reads TGCAGTGCTAGACATTACTCTGGGGCCAACGTCCTGACTTTC. Amino acid sequence: CSARHYSGANVLTF.

In this sample, this clonotype turned up many times. The genes are TRBV4-3 and TRBJ1-3; no clear D gene. The CDR3 runs to 15 residues. V lost 2 bases, J lost 0 bases, and 8 bases lay in between. In germline, CDR1 is LGHNA, CDR2 YSLEER. Written as DNA, the CDR3 is TGCGCCAGCAGCCAAAGCGCCTACTCTGGAAACACCATATATTTT. As protein: CASSQSAYSGNTIYF.

This clonotype was seen ten or more times. CDR3 coding DNA: TGCGCCAGCAGCTCGGGACAGGGGGGAACTGAAGCTTTCTTT. Its protein is CASSSGQGGTEAFF. The J gene is TRBJ1-1, the V gene TRBV5-1, with TRBD1 matching 11 bases. The CDR3 loop spans 14 amino acids. Losses at the gene ends were 3 bases for V and 5 bases for J; bases not matched to a gene: 3. The germline CDR1 and CDR2 sequences are SGHRS and YFSETQ.

This clonotype has ten or more counts. The chain joins TRBV5-1 to TRBJ1-1; D is unresolved. The CDR3 contains 14 residues. Germline V CDR1 and CDR2: SGHRS, YFSETQ. V was pared by 5 bases and J by 11 bases, with 22 bases between. The DNA of the CDR3 is TGCGCCAGCAGATTGTCCCCTTACACGGTAGGGGCTTTCTTT. Translated: CASRLSPYTVGAFF.

The V and J genes are TRBV19 and TRBJ1-5; 8 bases agree with TRBD1. With 10 bases clipped from V and 0 bases from J, the junction kept 8 bases outside the gene matches. CDR3 length: 15 residues. Germline CDR1 is LNHDA and CDR2 is SQIVND (reference sequence). This CDR3 is CAISDRGNSNQPQHF. Here the CDR3 DNA reads TGTGCCATCTCCGACAGGGGAAATAGCAATCAGCCCCAGCATTTT. The full variable domain, its missing parts supplied by reference TRBV19 and TRBJ1-5, is DGGITQSPKYLFRKEGQNVTLSCEQNLNHDAMYWYRQDPGQGLRLIYYSQIVNDFQKGDIAEGYSVSREKKESFPLTVTSAQKNPTAFYLCAISDRGNSNQPQHFGDGTRLSIL.